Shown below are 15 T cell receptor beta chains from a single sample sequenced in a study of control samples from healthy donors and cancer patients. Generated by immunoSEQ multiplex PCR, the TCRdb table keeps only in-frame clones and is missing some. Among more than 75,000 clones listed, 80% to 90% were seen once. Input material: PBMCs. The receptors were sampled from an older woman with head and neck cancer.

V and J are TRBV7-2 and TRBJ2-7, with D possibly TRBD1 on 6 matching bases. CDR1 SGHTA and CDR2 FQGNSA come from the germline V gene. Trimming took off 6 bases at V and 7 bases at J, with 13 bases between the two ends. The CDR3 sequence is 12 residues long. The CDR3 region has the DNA TGTGCCAGCAGGAAGGACAGCGGTGAGCAGTACTTC. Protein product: CASRKDSGEQYF.

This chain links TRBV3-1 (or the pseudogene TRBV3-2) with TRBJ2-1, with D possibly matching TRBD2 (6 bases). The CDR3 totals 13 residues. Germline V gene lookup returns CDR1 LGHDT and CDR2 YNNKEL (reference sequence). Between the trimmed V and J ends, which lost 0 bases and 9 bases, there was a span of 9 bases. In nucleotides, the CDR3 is TGTGCCAGCAGCCAAGACTGGCGGGGTGAGCAGTTCTTC. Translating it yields CASSQDWRGEQFF.

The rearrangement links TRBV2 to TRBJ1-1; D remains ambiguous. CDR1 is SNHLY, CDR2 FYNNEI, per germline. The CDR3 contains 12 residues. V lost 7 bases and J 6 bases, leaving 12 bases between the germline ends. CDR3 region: CASIINTPEAFF. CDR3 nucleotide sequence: TGTGCCAGCATTATAAACACCCCTGAAGCTTTCTTT.

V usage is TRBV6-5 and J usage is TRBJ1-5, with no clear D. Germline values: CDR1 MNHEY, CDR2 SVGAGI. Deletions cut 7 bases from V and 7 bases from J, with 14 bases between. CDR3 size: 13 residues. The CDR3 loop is CASTQELAQPQHF. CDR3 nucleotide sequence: TGTGCCAGCACTCAGGAATTAGCGCAGCCCCAGCATTTT.

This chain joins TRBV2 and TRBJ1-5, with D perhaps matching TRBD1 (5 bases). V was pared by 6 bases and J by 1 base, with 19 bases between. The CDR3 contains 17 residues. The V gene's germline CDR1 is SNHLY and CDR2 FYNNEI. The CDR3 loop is CASSNPGGAKSNQPQHF. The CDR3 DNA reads TGTGCCAGCAGCAACCCTGGAGGGGCGAAGAGCAATCAGCCCCAGCATTTT.

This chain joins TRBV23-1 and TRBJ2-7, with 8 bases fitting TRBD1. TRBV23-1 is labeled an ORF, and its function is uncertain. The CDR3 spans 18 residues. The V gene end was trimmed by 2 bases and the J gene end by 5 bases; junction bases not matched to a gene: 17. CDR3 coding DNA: TGCGCCAGCAGTCAACTAAGAATCCAGGGGGCGTCAAAGGACGAGCAGTACTTC. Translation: CASSQLRIQGASKDEQYF.

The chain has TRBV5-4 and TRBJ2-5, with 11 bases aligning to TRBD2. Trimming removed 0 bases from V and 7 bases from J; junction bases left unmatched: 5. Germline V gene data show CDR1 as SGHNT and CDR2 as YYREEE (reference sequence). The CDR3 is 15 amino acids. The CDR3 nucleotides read TGTGCCAGCAGCTTGGCACTAGCGGGAGAGGCGACCCAGTACTTC. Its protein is CASSLALAGEATQYF.

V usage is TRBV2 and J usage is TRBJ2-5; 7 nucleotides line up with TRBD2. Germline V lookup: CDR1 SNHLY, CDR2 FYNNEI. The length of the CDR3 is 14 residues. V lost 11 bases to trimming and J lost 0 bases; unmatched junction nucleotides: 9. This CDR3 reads CASRLAEYQETQYF. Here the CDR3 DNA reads TGTGCCTCGCGGCTAGCGGAGTACCAAGAGACCCAGTACTTC.

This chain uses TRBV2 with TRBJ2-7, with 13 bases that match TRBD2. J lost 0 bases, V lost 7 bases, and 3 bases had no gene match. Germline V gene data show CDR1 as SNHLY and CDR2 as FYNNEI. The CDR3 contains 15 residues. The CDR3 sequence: CASKLAGGSSYEQYF. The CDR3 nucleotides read TGTGCCAGCAAACTAGCGGGAGGGAGCTCCTACGAGCAGTACTTC. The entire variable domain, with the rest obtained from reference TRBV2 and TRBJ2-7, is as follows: EPEVTQTPSHQVTQMGQEVILRCVPISNHLYFYWYRQILGQKVEFLVSFYNNEISEKSEIFDDQFSVERPDGSNFTLKIRSTKLEDSAMYFCASKLAGGSSYEQYFGPGTRLTVT.

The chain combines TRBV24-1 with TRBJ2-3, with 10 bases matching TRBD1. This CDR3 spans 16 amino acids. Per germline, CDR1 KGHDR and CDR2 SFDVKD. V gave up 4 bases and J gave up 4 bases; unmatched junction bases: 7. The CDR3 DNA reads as TGTGCCACCAGTGAAACCGGGACAGGGGCCCCAGATACGCAGTATTTT. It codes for CATSETGTGAPDTQYF.

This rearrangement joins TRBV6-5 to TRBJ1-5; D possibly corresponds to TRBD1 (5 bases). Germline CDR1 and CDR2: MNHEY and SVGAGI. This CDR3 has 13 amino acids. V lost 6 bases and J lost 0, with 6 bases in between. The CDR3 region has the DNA TGTGCCAGCAGAGGGGTTAGCAATCAGCCCCAGCATTTT. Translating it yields CASRGVSNQPQHF.

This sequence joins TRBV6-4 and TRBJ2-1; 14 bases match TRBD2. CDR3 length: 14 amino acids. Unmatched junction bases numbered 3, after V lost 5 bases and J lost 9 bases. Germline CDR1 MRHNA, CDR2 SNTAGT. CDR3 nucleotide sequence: TGTGCCAGCAGTAGACTAGCGGGAGGGAGTGAGCAGTTCTTC. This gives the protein CASSRLAGGSEQFF.

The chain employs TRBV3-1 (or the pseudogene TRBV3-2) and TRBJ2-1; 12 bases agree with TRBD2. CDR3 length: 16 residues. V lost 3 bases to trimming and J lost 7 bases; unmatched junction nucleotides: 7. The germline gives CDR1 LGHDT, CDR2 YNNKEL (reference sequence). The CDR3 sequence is CASSQALAGGANEQFF. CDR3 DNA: TGTGCCAGCAGCCAGGCCCTAGCGGGAGGGGCGAATGAGCAGTTCTTC.

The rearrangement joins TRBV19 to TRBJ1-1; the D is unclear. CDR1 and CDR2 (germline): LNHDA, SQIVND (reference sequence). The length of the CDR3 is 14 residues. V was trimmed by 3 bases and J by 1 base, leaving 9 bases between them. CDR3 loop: CASSMDLANTEAFF. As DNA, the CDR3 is TGTGCCAGTAGTATGGACCTGGCGAACACTGAAGCTTTCTTT. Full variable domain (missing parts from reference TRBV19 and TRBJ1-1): DGGITQSPKYLFRKEGQNVTLSCEQNLNHDAMYWYRQDPGQGLRLIYYSQIVNDFQKGDIAEGYSVSREKKESFPLTVTSAQKNPTAFYLCASSMDLANTEAFFGQGTRLTVV.

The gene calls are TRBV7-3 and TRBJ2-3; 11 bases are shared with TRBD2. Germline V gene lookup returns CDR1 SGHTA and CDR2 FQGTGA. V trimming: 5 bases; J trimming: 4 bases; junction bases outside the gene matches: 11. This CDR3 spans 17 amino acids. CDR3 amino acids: CASSPFVLAGVPDTQYF. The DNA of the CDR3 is TGTGCCAGCAGCCCATTCGTACTAGCGGGAGTCCCAGATACGCAGTATTTT.